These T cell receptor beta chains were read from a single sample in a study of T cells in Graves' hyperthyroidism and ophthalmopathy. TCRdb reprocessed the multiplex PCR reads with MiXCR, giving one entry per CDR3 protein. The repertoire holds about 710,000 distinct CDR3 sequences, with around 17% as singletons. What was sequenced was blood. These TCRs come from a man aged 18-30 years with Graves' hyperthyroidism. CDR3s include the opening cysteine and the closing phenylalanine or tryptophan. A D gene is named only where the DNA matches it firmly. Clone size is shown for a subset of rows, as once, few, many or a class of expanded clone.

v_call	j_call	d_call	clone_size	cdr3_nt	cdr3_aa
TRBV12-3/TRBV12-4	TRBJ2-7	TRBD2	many	TGTGCCAGCAGTTTTTATGGCAGGGAGGGCCACGAGCAGTACTTC	CASSFYGREGHEQYF
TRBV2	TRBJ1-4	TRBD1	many	TGTGCCAGCAGTGCGACAGGGGGGTATAATGAAAAACTGTTTTTT	CASSATGGYNEKLFF
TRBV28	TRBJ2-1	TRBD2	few	TGTGCCAACGGGGGGGATGGGAATGAGCAGTTCTTC	CANGGDGNEQFF
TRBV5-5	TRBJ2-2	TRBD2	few	TGTGCCAGCAGCAAGGGACTAGCGGAGAACACCGGGGAGCTGTTTTTT	CASSKGLAENTGELFF
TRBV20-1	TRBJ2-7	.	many	TGCAGTGCGGAAGGATCCTACGAGCAGTACTTC	CSAEGSYEQYF
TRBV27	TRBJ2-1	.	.	TGTGCCAGCAGTTTTATCAGGGGAGGGTCCTACAATGAGCAGTTCTTC	CASSFIRGGSYNEQFF
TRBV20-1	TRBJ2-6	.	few	TGCAGTGCTAGAGATCCGGTGGGGGCCAACGTCCTGACTTTC	CSARDPVGANVLTF
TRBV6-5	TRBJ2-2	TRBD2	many	TGTGCCAGCAGTTACTCGGGGGCTAGCGGGGCCACCGGGGAGCTGTTTTTT	CASSYSGASGATGELFF
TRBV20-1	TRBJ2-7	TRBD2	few	TGCAGTGCTAGGAGAGCGGGGATAAGCGTGGGTTACTACGAGCAGTACTTC	CSARRAGISVGYYEQYF
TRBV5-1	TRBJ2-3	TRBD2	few	TGCGCCAGCAGCTCGGACACGGGACTATACACAGATACGCAGTATTTT	CASSSDTGLYTDTQYF
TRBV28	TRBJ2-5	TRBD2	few	TGTGCCAGCACCAAGGGACTAGCGGGTCTAGAGACCCAGTACTTC	CASTKGLAGLETQYF